These 10 T cell receptor beta chains originate from one sample sequenced in a study of blood T cell repertoires in COVID-19. The repertoire was sequenced with immunoSEQ multiplex PCR; TCRdb's copy has only in-frame clones and lacks some. The sample gives about 210,000 clones, around 90% of which show up once; around 1.2% is in the top ten. Source material: peripheral blood. The source of these receptors is a man aged 25 to 40 with acute or convalescent COVID-19.

The chain combines TRBV4-1 with TRBJ2-3, with 10 bases fitting TRBD2. V lost 3 bases and J lost 0; bases outside the gene matches: 6. The CDR3 has 17 residues. The germline V gene has CDR1 MGHRA and CDR2 YSYEKL. CDR3 in amino acids: CASSQTGLAASTDTQYF. In DNA form, the CDR3 reads TGCGCCAGCAGCCAGACTGGACTAGCGGCAAGCACAGATACGCAGTATTTT.

The DNA for the CDR3 is TGTGCCACAGGACTCTCTGGGGCCAACGTCCTGACTTTC. Protein sequence: CATGLSGANVLTF. This chain joins TRBV10-3 and TRBJ2-6; possibly TRBD2 for D (5 bases). The V and J ends lost 10 bases and 0 bases respectively, with 7 bases between them. In germline, CDR1 is ENHRY, CDR2 SYGVKD. This CDR3 has 13 residues.

The chain combines TRBV24-1 with TRBJ1-1, with D possibly TRBD1 on 5 matching bases. This CDR3 comprises 17 residues. Trimming stripped 7 bases from V and 0 bases from J, with 20 bases between. The V gene's germline CDR1 is KGHDR and CDR2 SFDVKD. Here the CDR3 DNA reads TGTGCCACCAGACCCAACCCGAGACAGTTTATGAACACTGAAGCTTTCTTT. This sequence encodes CATRPNPRQFMNTEAFF.

The rearrangement links TRBV15 to TRBJ1-5, with D tentatively TRBD1 (5 bases). V was pared by 0 bases and J by 7 bases, with 13 bases between. The CDR3 length is 15 residues. Germline V gene data show CDR1 as LNHNV and CDR2 as YYDKDF (reference sequence). As DNA, the CDR3 is TGTGCCACCAGCAGAGATGTCAGGGATGGCCAGCCCCAGCATTTT. Its protein is CATSRDVRDGQPQHF.

The J gene is TRBJ2-7, the V gene TRBV5-1, with 10 bases aligning to TRBD1. V lost 1 base, J lost 6 bases, and 4 bases stayed unmatched. The length of the CDR3 is 14 residues. Germline CDR1 reads SGHRS; CDR2 reads YFSETQ. The CDR3 nucleotides are TGCGCCAGCAGCTTGATGGACAGGGGGGGCGAGCAGTACTTC. This encodes CASSLMDRGGEQYF.

The genes are TRBV27 and TRBJ2-7; TRBD2 aligns across 7 bases. The CDR3 spans 15 residues. J lost 3 bases, V lost 5 bases, and 10 bases had no gene match. Germline loops: CDR1 MNHEY, CDR2 SMNVEV (reference sequence). CDR3 loop: CASSALGTGGYEQYF. CDR3 nucleotides: TGTGCCAGCAGTGCCCTGGGAACGGGGGGCTACGAGCAGTACTTC.

This sequence joins TRBV3-1 (or the pseudogene TRBV3-2) and TRBJ2-7, with D unclear. Deletions cut 0 bases from V and 6 bases from J, with 12 bases between. The germline gives CDR1 LGHDT, CDR2 YNNKEL (reference sequence). This CDR3 is built from 14 residues. The CDR3 is CASSQDSARVEQYF. The DNA for the CDR3 is TGTGCCAGCAGCCAAGATTCGGCTCGGGTCGAGCAGTACTTC.

The chain carries TRBV28 and TRBJ1-5; the match to TRBD1 covers 10 bases. The length of the CDR3 is 14 residues. Germline V CDR1 and CDR2: MDHEN, SYDVKM. Germline trimming cut 5 bases from V and 6 bases from J; bases unmatched to any gene: 4. The CDR3 protein is CASSRQGAIQPQHF. The CDR3 DNA is TGTGCCAGCAGTAGACAGGGGGCTATTCAGCCCCAGCATTTT.

This rearrangement joins TRBV6-2 or TRBV6-3 to TRBJ1-5, with D uncertain. In germline, CDR1 is MNHEY, CDR2 SVGEGT. V lost 2 bases, J lost 1 base, and 12 bases lay in between. The CDR3 contains 16 residues. CDR3 amino acids: CASSYEGTESNQPQHF. The DNA of the CDR3 is TGTGCCAGCAGTTACGAGGGTACTGAAAGCAATCAGCCCCAGCATTTT.

The chain carries TRBV3-1 (or the pseudogene TRBV3-2) and TRBJ2-4; the match to TRBD2 covers 7 bases. CDR1 LGHDT and CDR2 YNNKEL come from the germline V gene (reference sequence). The CDR3 covers 14 residues. V lost 4 bases to trimming and J lost 5 bases; unmatched junction nucleotides: 5. In nucleotides, the CDR3 is TGTGCCAGCAGCCCCGGGGCGGGGGAAAACATTCAGTACTTC. Translated, it gives CASSPGAGENIQYF.